What follows are 27 T cell receptor beta chains derived from one specimen sequenced in a study of cytomegalovirus exposure and HLA in healthy donors. PCR involved 60 Vbeta and 13 Jbeta primers. Measured with immunoSEQ multiplex PCR; TCRdb has only the in-frame clones, and not every one. This table holds some 180,000 clones, roughly 9.5% found once. Source material: PBMCs. The receptors here all came from a young woman in good health and CMV-seropositive.

In this sample, this clone turned up a few times. The V gene is TRBV7-2, the J gene TRBJ2-5, with 13 nucleotides matching TRBD2. Germline-derived CDR1 and CDR2 are SGHTA and FQGNSA. The junction had 8 bases not matched to a gene; V was cut back by 1 base and J by 3 bases. The CDR3 consists of 18 residues. CDR3 in amino acids: CASSLERPTSGREETQYF. The CDR3 nucleotides read TGTGCCAGCAGCTTAGAGCGCCCTACTAGCGGGAGGGAAGAGACCCAGTACTTC.

This clone has a handful of counts. The chain carries TRBV19 and TRBJ2-3; the match to TRBD1 covers 8 bases. With V trimmed by 8 bases and J by 2 bases, 6 bases remained unmatched. Per germline, CDR1 LNHDA and CDR2 SQIVND (reference sequence). The CDR3 contains 14 residues. The CDR3 DNA is TGTGCCAGTTCGGACAGGGCCTACACAGATACGCAGTATTTT. This codes for CASSDRAYTDTQYF.

The V call is TRBV29-1, the J call TRBJ1-1; TRBD1 might be the D (6 bases). V dropped 7 bases and J dropped 0 bases, with 12 bases sitting between them. CDR3 length: 13 residues. Per germline, CDR1 SQVTM and CDR2 ANQGSEA. CDR3: CSGQGHMNTEAFF. CDR3 sequence (DNA): TGCAGCGGGCAGGGGCACATGAACACTGAAGCTTTCTTT.

This clone turned up a few times. The chain uses TRBV19 and TRBJ1-4; 7 nucleotides agree with TRBD1. The CDR3 spans 15 residues. Germline assignment: CDR1 LNHDA and CDR2 SQIVND (reference sequence). Unmatched junction bases numbered 9, after V lost 3 bases and J lost 8 bases. The CDR3: CASSIRQGWEEKLFF. The CDR3 DNA reads as TGTGCCAGTAGTATCCGACAGGGATGGGAGGAAAAACTGTTTTTT.

The V and J genes are TRBV10-1 and TRBJ2-1; 13 nucleotides agree with TRBD2. Germline V CDR1 and CDR2: WNHNN, SYGVQD (reference sequence). The V and J ends lost 0 bases and 9 bases, in that order; junction bases with no gene match: 8. The CDR3 consists of 17 residues. The CDR3 is CASSESTGLAGVSEQFF. The CDR3 DNA reads as TGCGCCAGCAGTGAGTCGACTGGACTAGCGGGAGTTAGTGAGCAGTTCTTC.

The chain carries TRBV19 and TRBJ1-2; D is possibly TRBD1 (6 bases). V was cut by 5 bases and J by 6 bases, with 28 bases left in between. From germline, CDR1 is LNHDA and CDR2 SQIVND (reference sequence). CDR3 length: 18 amino acids. The CDR3 DNA sequence: TGTGCCAGTAGTTTTAGCGATATCTTCCGGACAGCCGAAAATGGCTACACCTTC. This codes for CASSFSDIFRTAENGYTF.

The V call is TRBV19, the J call TRBJ1-3, with D unclear. The CDR3 sequence is 17 residues long. Germline values: CDR1 LNHDA, CDR2 SQIVND (reference sequence). Trimming shortened V by 5 bases and J by 0 bases, and 17 bases separated the two germline ends. CDR3 sequence: CASSGTVEASSGNTIYF. The CDR3 nucleotides read TGTGCCAGTAGTGGTACCGTCGAGGCTTCCTCTGGAAACACCATATATTTT.

Details on this clone: Other DNA variants within this sample encode the same CDR3. This chain links TRBV5-4 with TRBJ2-1; 10 bases are a match to TRBD2. The J segment lost 2 bases and the V segment lost 1 base, leaving 0 bases of the junction unmatched. This CDR3 has 15 amino acids. Germline V gives CDR1 SGHNT, CDR2 YYREEE (reference sequence). The DNA of the CDR3 is TGTGCCAGCAGCTTGACTAGCGGGGCCTACAATGAGCAGTTCTTC. Amino acids: CASSLTSGAYNEQFF.

In this sample, this clone turned up a few times. The CDR3 reads CASTGGLYNSPLHF. Written as DNA, the CDR3 is TGTGCCAGCACAGGGGGCCTCTATAATTCACCCCTCCACTTT. This chain links TRBV14 with TRBJ1-6; 8 positions match TRBD1. This CDR3 region has 14 residues. Trimming removed 7 bases from V and 3 bases from J; junction bases left unmatched: 2. From germline, CDR1 is SGHDN and CDR2 FVKESK. Variable domain in full (rest from reference TRBV14 and TRBJ1-6): EAGVTQFPSHSVIEKGQTVTLRCDPISGHDNLYWYRRVMGKEIKFLLHFVKESKQDESGMPNNRFLAERTGGTYSTLKVQPAELEDSGVYFCASTGGLYNSPLHFGNGTRLTVT.

This clone was picked up a small number of times. The CDR3 coding sequence is TGTGCCAGCAGCCAAAATAGCGGGAGCTCCTACAATGAGCAGTTCTTC. This translates into CASSQNSGSSYNEQFF. The chain has TRBV14 and TRBJ2-1, with 9 nucleotides matching TRBD2. This CDR3 comprises 16 residues. Per germline, CDR1 SGHDN and CDR2 FVKESK. Losses at the gene ends were 2 bases for V and 0 bases for J; bases not matched to a gene: 2.

CDR3 sequence (DNA): TGTGCCAGCAGCGCCCACCCGGGGGGGGATCGGAGCTATGGCTACACCTTC. This codes for CASSAHPGGDRSYGYTF. This chain links TRBV9 with TRBJ1-2; perhaps TRBD1 as D (5 bases). Germline CDR1 SGDLS, CDR2 YYNGEE. V gave up 3 bases and J gave up 4 bases, with 22 bases separating them. The CDR3 spans 17 residues.

V is TRBV6-6 and J is TRBJ1-5, with D possibly TRBD1 on 5 matching bases. This CDR3 is 14 amino acids long. CDR1 is MNHNY and CDR2 is SVGAGI in the germline V gene (reference sequence). V lost 0 bases, J lost 7 bases, and 10 bases lay in between. The CDR3 spells CASSYSGREQPQHF. Written as DNA, the CDR3 is TGTGCCAGCAGTTACTCGGGACGGGAGCAGCCCCAGCATTTT.

The V gene is TRBV7-6, the J gene TRBJ2-3, with D possibly being TRBD2 (6 bases). Trimming left V 6 bases short and J 3 bases short, with 19 bases between. This CDR3 is 16 amino acids long. Germline V CDR1 and CDR2: SGHVS, FNYEAQ. This CDR3 reads CASSSQTGELTDTQYF. The DNA for the CDR3 is TGTGCCAGCAGTTCGCAGACGGGAGAGTTGACAGATACGCAGTATTTT.

Concerning this clone: Compared with germline, one end of the junction differs, possibly owing to a read error. The same CDR3 arises from other DNA sequences in this sample as well. V gene TRBV6-4 combines with J gene TRBJ1-2; D is possibly TRBD1 (5 bases). CDR1 and CDR2 from the germline V gene are MRHNA and SNTAGT. This CDR3 spans 11 amino acids. The CDR3 reads CASSEGASYTF. CDR3 in DNA: TGTGCTAGCAGTGAAGGGGCTAGCTACACCTTC.

The V gene is TRBV5-1, the J gene TRBJ1-2; D is uncertain. V shed 2 bases and J shed 0 bases, with 8 bases lying between them. Germline V lookup: CDR1 SGHRS, CDR2 YFSETQ. CDR3 length equals 14 residues. Here the CDR3 DNA reads TGCGCCAGCAGCTTAAGCCCTTCTAACTATGGCTACACCTTC. It yields the protein CASSLSPSNYGYTF.

This clone appeared a few times. Other DNA sequences of this sample code for an identical CDR3. The V and J genes are TRBV27 and TRBJ2-7; D not certain. The CDR3 sequence is 11 residues long. Germline V lookup: CDR1 MNHEY, CDR2 SMNVEV (reference sequence). With 2 bases removed from V and 5 bases from J, the gap between germline ends came to 4 bases. CDR3 loop: CASSLGHEQYF. CDR3 bases: TGTGCCAGCAGTTTAGGCCACGAGCAGTACTTC.

The J gene is TRBJ1-2, the V gene TRBV18, with TRBD1 identical over 10 bases. Germline V gene sequence: CDR1 KGHSH, CDR2 LQKENI. The CDR3 runs to 12 residues. Trimming at V came to 8 bases and at J to 6 bases, leaving 3 bases not matched to a gene. The CDR3 loop reads CASRQGADGYTF. In nucleotides, the CDR3 is TGTGCCAGCCGACAGGGGGCGGATGGCTACACCTTC.

CDR3 loop: CSVEDMMTGAGNTIYF. DNA of the CDR3: TGCAGCGTTGAAGATATGATGACAGGGGCTGGAAACACCATATATTTT. The genes are TRBV29-1 and TRBJ1-3; 8 bases align to TRBD1. J was trimmed by 2 bases and V by 0 bases; bases with no gene match: 6. Germline V lookup: CDR1 SQVTM, CDR2 ANQGSEA. This CDR3 has 16 residues.

This clone was counted between two and nine times. The chain is built from TRBV5-1 and TRBJ1-1, with D possibly being TRBD1 (6 bases). Germline V gene sequence: CDR1 SGHRS, CDR2 YFSETQ. The ends were cut back, 4 bases at V and 3 bases at J, with 16 bases in the middle. This CDR3 spans 15 amino acids. The CDR3 sequence is CASSRRGGADTEAFF. DNA for the CDR3: TGCGCCAGCAGCCGGAGGGGGGGCGCGGACACTGAAGCTTTCTTT.

V usage is TRBV2 and J usage is TRBJ1-1; a possible D gene is TRBD1 (6 bases). The CDR3 is made up of 12 amino acids. V lost 6 bases to trimming and J lost 7 bases, with 12 bases between them. Germline V gene sequence: CDR1 SNHLY, CDR2 FYNNEI. The CDR3: CASRLQGSEAFF. DNA for the CDR3: TGTGCCAGCAGACTACAGGGAAGTGAAGCTTTCTTT.

Only a few counts were recorded for this clone. The genes are TRBV10-1 and TRBJ2-7; 9 bases are shared with TRBD1. Germline CDR1 is WNHNN and CDR2 is SYGVQD (reference sequence). V was pared by 5 bases and J by 5 bases, with 10 bases of the junction left unmatched. The CDR3 contains 15 residues. CDR3: CASSSGQGSPHEQYF. In nucleotides, the CDR3 is TGCGCCAGCAGTTCCGGACAGGGGAGCCCCCACGAGCAGTACTTC.

This sequence joins TRBV6-5 and TRBJ2-1; 8 positions match TRBD2. J was trimmed by 7 bases and V by 5 bases; bases with no gene match: 7. CDR3 length: 14 amino acids. Germline CDR1 is MNHEY and CDR2 is SVGAGI. The DNA for the CDR3 is TGTGCCAGCAGTCAAGCGGGAGATGTGAATGAGCAGTTCTTC. It encodes CASSQAGDVNEQFF.

This clone was found a few times. The gene calls are TRBV9 and TRBJ2-7; a weak D match, TRBD2 (6 bases). From germline, CDR1 is SGDLS and CDR2 YYNGEE. Trimming removed 0 bases from V and 2 bases from J, with 15 bases in between. This CDR3 has 16 residues. This CDR3 reads CASSVGVGGGAYEQYF. In nucleotides, the CDR3 is TGTGCCAGCAGCGTAGGAGTCGGGGGTGGGGCCTACGAGCAGTACTTC.

This chain joins TRBV5-1 and TRBJ2-7; TRBD1 agrees at 9 bases. The CDR3 contains 16 residues. The J segment lost 7 bases and the V segment lost 0 bases, leaving 11 bases of the junction unmatched. CDR1 SGHRS and CDR2 YFSETQ come from the germline V gene. CDR3 coding DNA: TGCGCCAGCAGCTTGGCGACCCCGGGACAGGGAAGGGAGCAGTACTTC. Protein product: CASSLATPGQGREQYF. Using reference TRBV5-1 and TRBJ2-7 for the parts outside the CDR3, the full variable domain is KAGVTQTPRYLIKTRGQQVTLSCSPISGHRSVSWYQQTPGQGLQFLFEYFSETQRNKGNFPGRFSGRQFSNSRSEMNVSTLELGDSALYLCASSLATPGQGREQYFGPGTRLTVT.

This chain connects TRBV7-8 to TRBJ1-5, with TRBD1 matching 8 bases. The V gene's germline CDR1 is SGHVS and CDR2 FQNEAQ. V lost 1 base to trimming and J lost 4 bases; unmatched junction nucleotides: 6. CDR3 length equals 16 residues. The DNA of the CDR3 is TGTGCCAGCAGCTTAGATCGGACAGGGCTTAATCAGCCCCAGCATTTT. This gives the protein CASSLDRTGLNQPQHF. Filled out from reference TRBV7-8 and TRBJ1-5, the complete variable domain reads GAGVSQSPRYKVAKRGQDVALRCDPISGHVSLFWYQQALGQGPEFLTYFQNEAQLDKSGLPSDRFFAERPEGSVSTLKIQRTQQEDSAVYLCASSLDRTGLNQPQHFGDGTRLSIL.

The rearrangement uses TRBV9 and TRBJ2-3, with 10 bases aligning to TRBD2. This CDR3 has 15 residues. J lost 5 bases, V lost 3 bases, and 6 bases had no gene match. Germline V gene sequence: CDR1 SGDLS, CDR2 YYNGEE. This CDR3 reads CASSGLAGDGDTQYF. The CDR3 region has the DNA TGTGCCAGCAGCGGGCTAGCGGGAGATGGAGATACGCAGTATTTT.

The chain employs TRBV5-1 and TRBJ2-3; 7 nucleotides match TRBD1. From germline, CDR1 is SGHRS and CDR2 YFSETQ. The junction had 9 bases not matched to a gene; V was cut back by 2 bases and J by 3 bases. There are 16 residues in the CDR3. CDR3 sequence: CASSFRVGGATDTQYF. The CDR3, as DNA: TGCGCCAGCAGCTTCCGGGTAGGGGGCGCAACAGATACGCAGTATTTT.